A selection of T cell receptor beta chains follows, all from one sample in a study of T cells in Graves' hyperthyroidism and ophthalmopathy. One entry per CDR3 protein, called by TCRdb with MiXCR from the multiplex PCR reads. The sample holds hundreds of thousands of distinct CDR3 sequences, roughly 37% seen once. The sequencing input was blood. The receptor set was obtained from a man between 18 and 29 years old with Graves' hyperthyroidism. Each CDR3 is given with its conserved first and last residue. Each record gives: V gene, clone size, J gene, CDR3 protein. The listing skips clone size in some rows; elsewhere it reads once, few, many or a size class.

V: TRBV29-1
size: -
J: TRBJ2-2
CDR3: CSVEVGGPTGELFF

V: TRBV5-4
size: -
J: TRBJ2-3
CDR3: CASSSADTQYF

V: TRBV20-1
size: few
J: TRBJ2-5
CDR3: CSANTPARQETQYF

V: TRBV2
size: many
J: TRBJ2-7
CDR3: CASSERYEQYF

V: TRBV10-3
size: -
J: TRBJ1-1
CDR3: CATRTGLFAAFF

V: TRBV9
size: many
J: TRBJ1-6
CDR3: CASSVVGEESPLHF

V: TRBV25-1
size: -
J: TRBJ2-3
CDR3: CAGSAIPGTNTQYF

V: TRBV5-1
size: -
J: TRBJ2-2
CDR3: CARGGLAPNTGELFF

V: TRBV15
size: many
J: TRBJ1-1
CDR3: CATSTGPGADNIYKAFF

V: TRBV7-6
size: many
J: TRBJ2-7
CDR3: CASSLERQEQYF

V: TRBV12-3/TRBV12-4
size: once
J: TRBJ2-7
CDR3: CASSRGQILRYF

V: TRBV2
size: -
J: -
CDR3: CASSEAVASRGDEQFF

V: TRBV29-1
size: many
J: TRBJ2-2
CDR3: CSVARPNTGELFF

V: TRBV7-2
size: -
J: TRBJ2-7
CDR3: CASSLNVESYEQYF

V: TRBV20-1
size: -
J: TRBJ1-4
CDR3: CSARDPRLNEKLFF

V: TRBV20-1
size: -
J: TRBJ1-1
CDR3: CSARPSRGGTEAFF

V: TRBV20-1
size: many
J: TRBJ1-1
CDR3: CSAREEGSHTEAFF

V: TRBV29-1
size: -
J: TRBJ2-5
CDR3: CSATRQGGWLGETQYF

V: TRBV2
size: -
J: TRBJ1-5
CDR3: CASSGLDRGDDQPQHF

V: TRBV15
size: many
J: TRBJ2-5
CDR3: CATSRGKGLQETQYF

V: TRBV7-2
size: many
J: TRBJ1-6
CDR3: CASSADRGRSPLHF

V: TRBV5-1
size: few
J: TRBJ1-1
CDR3: CASSGGYYTEAFF

V: TRBV7-2
size: -
J: TRBJ1-5
CDR3: CASSSRFGGESQPQHF

V: TRBV7-9
size: many
J: TRBJ1-1
CDR3: CASSLYEDTEAFF

V: TRBV7-8
size: -
J: TRBJ1-5
CDR3: CASSLSSTDSPQHF

V: TRBV7-3
size: few
J: TRBJ2-7
CDR3: CASSSGLAGDWDEQYF

V: TRBV11-1
size: -
J: TRBJ2-7
CDR3: CASSSGPVSSNYEQYF

V: TRBV6-6
size: -
J: TRBJ1-3
CDR3: CASSYQAAPGNTIYF

V: TRBV7-9
size: few
J: TRBJ1-4
CDR3: CASSKGGTANEKLFF

V: TRBV20-1
size: -
J: TRBJ1-5
CDR3: CSARDKTATLNQPQHF

V: TRBV7-9
size: many
J: TRBJ1-1
CDR3: CASSPRRDTEAFF

V: TRBV19
size: many
J: TRBJ2-5
CDR3: CAVRGGEETQYF

V: TRBV20-1
size: many
J: TRBJ2-5
CDR3: CSASRPYQETQYF

V: TRBV5-4
size: -
J: TRBJ2-7
CDR3: CASSLGGDSPYEQYF

V: TRBV29-1
size: -
J: TRBJ2-7
CDR3: CSVERQVGEQYF

V: TRBV2
size: once
J: TRBJ2-7
CDR3: CASMANTGEQYF

V: TRBV25-1
size: -
J: TRBJ2-7
CDR3: CAVPGHGGYEQYF

V: TRBV18
size: few
J: TRBJ1-2
CDR3: CASSPSTDGYTF

V: TRBV10-3
size: many
J: TRBJ1-1
CDR3: CAITSHGGLEGNTEAFF

V: TRBV4-1
size: many
J: TRBJ1-5
CDR3: CASSQESGGNQPQHF

V: TRBV9
size: -
J: TRBJ2-7
CDR3: CASSVADGNCEQYF

V: TRBV7-9
size: -
J: TRBJ1-1
CDR3: CASSHTGTVKKNTEAFF

V: TRBV25-1
size: -
J: TRBJ1-1
CDR3: CASNGGQNTEAFF

V: TRBV19
size: few
J: TRBJ2-2
CDR3: CASSMAGLSTGELFF

V: TRBV5-6
size: few
J: TRBJ2-5
CDR3: CASSKSLETQYF

V: TRBV2
size: many
J: TRBJ1-1
CDR3: CASPGGSENTEAFF

V: TRBV9
size: many
J: TRBJ1-1
CDR3: CASSETGGSTEAFF

V: TRBV10-2
size: -
J: TRBJ2-7
CDR3: CASNPGLAGAEQYF

V: TRBV25-1
size: -
J: TRBJ1-1
CDR3: CASSEWMTGERAEAFF

V: TRBV10-3
size: many
J: TRBJ1-1
CDR3: CAISAQGRDAFF